The 23 T cell receptor beta chains reported below all come from one sample, sequenced in a study of shared clonotypes between healthy human individuals. This table comes from immunoSEQ multiplex PCR, and its TCRdb copy is limited to in-frame clones, with some not included. Of 450,000 to 500,000 clones in the sample, approximately 82% were seen once. Input material: PBMCs. The receptors shown here come from a woman in her thirties or forties in good health. Some clones in this sample may be carry-over from other donors' samples.

This clone has a handful of counts. V and J are TRBV7-8 and TRBJ1-4; D is unresolved. This CDR3 is 18 amino acids long. Looked up from germline, CDR1 is SGHVS and CDR2 is FQNEAQ. V was shortened by 3 bases and J by 0 bases, with 17 bases between the two germline ends. In DNA, the CDR3 is TGTGCCAGCAGCTTCTTCGGAGGGTTACTTGCAACTAATGAAAAACTGTTTTTT. This gives the protein CASSFFGGLLATNEKLFF.

This clone has a handful of counts. A read error is likely here: a far larger clone is one base away. This sample also contains other DNA sequences that code for the same CDR3. The chain carries TRBV5-4 and TRBJ1-1; 9 bases line up with TRBD1. J was trimmed by 3 bases and V by 0 bases; bases with no gene match: 6. The CDR3 totals 16 residues. The germline V gene has CDR1 SGHNT and CDR2 YYREEE (reference sequence). The CDR3 reads CASSLGTGVEDTEAFF. The CDR3 DNA reads TGTGCCAGCAGCTTGGGGACAGGGGTTGAAGACACTGAAGCTTTCTTT.

This chain uses TRBV5-6 with TRBJ2-1; 7 bases match TRBD1. The J segment lost 6 bases and the V segment lost 4 bases, leaving 4 bases of the junction unmatched. Per the germline V gene, CDR1 is SGHDT and CDR2 is YYEEEE. CDR3 length: 13 residues. Written as DNA, the CDR3 is TGTGCCAGCAGCACGGGACAGCTCAATGAGCAGTTCTTC. Its protein product is CASSTGQLNEQFF. The entire variable domain, with the rest obtained from reference TRBV5-6 and TRBJ2-1, is as follows: DAGVTQSPTHLIKTRGQQVTLRCSPKSGHDTVSWYQQALGQGPQFIFQYYEEEERQRGNFPDRFSGHQFPNYSSELNVNALLLGDSALYLCASSTGQLNEQFFGPGTRLTVL.

This sequence joins TRBV29-1 and TRBJ2-7, with 9 bases fitting TRBD1. CDR1 and CDR2 (germline): SQVTM, ANQGSEA. The CDR3 is 13 amino acids. J was trimmed by 5 bases and V by 7 bases; bases with no gene match: 9. The CDR3 DNA sequence: TGCAGCGCCCTGACAGGGGGACTCCACGAGCAGTACTTC. It translates to CSALTGGLHEQYF.

This clone has a single count. This chain connects TRBV5-1 to TRBJ1-2, with unresolved D. This CDR3 has 15 residues. Trimming removed 0 bases from V and 0 bases from J, with 9 bases in between. Germline lookup yields CDR1 SGHRS and CDR2 YFSETQ. CDR3 nucleotides: TGCGCCAGCAGCTTGGGCCAGCCCTCTAACTATGGCTACACCTTC. As protein: CASSLGQPSNYGYTF.

The rearrangement links TRBV30 to TRBJ1-1; D is unresolved. The CDR3 loop spans 12 amino acids. Germline CDR1 reads GTSNPN; CDR2 reads SVGIG (reference sequence). Trimming removed 5 bases at V and 2 bases at J, with 9 bases between. The CDR3 sequence: CAWGGGNTEAFF. The CDR3 DNA sequence: TGTGCCTGGGGAGGAGGAAACACTGAAGCTTTCTTT.

This sequence joins TRBV6-6 and TRBJ1-1; 8 bases match TRBD1. This CDR3 contains 14 residues. Trimming removed 7 bases from V and 5 bases from J; junction bases left unmatched: 9. CDR1 and CDR2 (germline): MNHNY, SVGAGI (reference sequence). In DNA, the CDR3 is TGTGCCAGCACCACCCAGGGGGCCTTAACTGAAGCTTTCTTT. Translated, it gives CASTTQGALTEAFF.

The chain joins TRBV18 to TRBJ1-1, with 9 bases lining up with TRBD1. The germline V gene has CDR1 KGHSH and CDR2 LQKENI. The V gene end was trimmed by 5 bases and the J gene end by 3 bases; junction bases not matched to a gene: 4. The CDR3 loop spans 14 amino acids. CDR3 sequence reads: CASSKDRGDTEAFF. The CDR3 DNA reads TGTGCCAGCTCAAAGGACAGGGGAGACACTGAAGCTTTCTTT.

This chain uses TRBV7-2 with TRBJ1-2; 7 nucleotides match TRBD1. The V segment lost 5 bases and the J segment 8 bases; nucleotides outside the gene matches: 11. There are 14 residues in the CDR3. The germline CDR1 and CDR2 sequences are SGHTA and FQGNSA. CDR3 in DNA: TGTGCCAGCAGCCCACAGACAGGGTGGGACGGCTACACCTTC. Its translation is CASSPQTGWDGYTF.

This chain connects TRBV28 to TRBJ1-1; D is uncertain. With 5 bases removed from V and 6 bases from J, the gap between germline ends came to 16 bases. CDR3 size: 14 residues. CDR1 is MDHEN and CDR2 is SYDVKM in the germline V gene. CDR3 in amino acids: CASSTPIRRPEAFF. CDR3 coding DNA: TGTGCCAGCAGTACTCCCATCAGGCGTCCTGAAGCTTTCTTT.

The chain combines TRBV5-1 with TRBJ2-7; TRBD1 matches at 12 bases. With 0 bases clipped from V and 5 bases from J, the junction kept 6 bases outside the gene matches. CDR1 and CDR2 from the germline V gene are SGHRS and YFSETQ. The CDR3 extends over 16 amino acids. The CDR3 here is CASSLAAGQGANEQYF. In DNA, the CDR3 is TGCGCCAGCAGCTTGGCCGCGGGACAGGGGGCCAACGAGCAGTACTTC. The entire variable domain, with the rest obtained from reference TRBV5-1 and TRBJ2-7, is as follows: KAGVTQTPRYLIKTRGQQVTLSCSPISGHRSVSWYQQTPGQGLQFLFEYFSETQRNKGNFPGRFSGRQFSNSRSEMNVSTLELGDSALYLCASSLAAGQGANEQYFGPGTRLTVT.

This clone was detected a few times. The chain combines TRBV30 with TRBJ1-1, with TRBD1 matching over 9 bases. Germline loops: CDR1 GTSNPN, CDR2 SVGIG (reference sequence). The CDR3 totals 14 residues. The J segment lost 3 bases and the V segment lost 3 bases, leaving 5 bases of the junction unmatched. The CDR3 spells CAWSLGQGYTEAFF. CDR3 coding DNA: TGTGCCTGGAGCCTCGGACAGGGGTACACTGAAGCTTTCTTT.

V gene TRBV19 combines with J gene TRBJ1-2; D call uncertain. This CDR3 spans 13 amino acids. V was trimmed by 3 bases and J by 8 bases, leaving 13 bases between them. Germline assignment: CDR1 LNHDA and CDR2 SQIVND (reference sequence). The CDR3 loop is CASSIHAEEGYTF. DNA for the CDR3: TGTGCCAGTAGTATTCATGCTGAAGAGGGCTACACCTTC.

The gene calls are TRBV5-4 and TRBJ2-2, with 7 bases that match TRBD2. V lost 6 bases, J lost 2 bases, and 4 bases stayed unmatched. In germline, CDR1 is SGHNT, CDR2 YYREEE (reference sequence). The CDR3 loop spans 14 amino acids. In nucleotides, the CDR3 is TGTGCCAGCAAGGGACTAACTAACACCGGGGAGCTGTTTTTT. The encoded protein is CASKGLTNTGELFF.

The V gene is TRBV7-3, the J gene TRBJ2-2; 9 bases agree with TRBD2. J was trimmed by 4 bases and V by 6 bases; bases with no gene match: 9. This CDR3 comprises 16 residues. Germline CDR1 and CDR2: SGHTA and FQGTGA. CDR3 bases: TGTGCCAGCAGTCGCGATAGCGGGAGTTTCACCGGGGAGCTGTTTTTT. It specifies CASSRDSGSFTGELFF.

The chain uses TRBV4-2 and TRBJ1-2, with D unclear. Germline CDR1 and CDR2: LGHNA and YNFKEQ. Trimming pared 4 bases from V and 0 bases from J, leaving 12 bases between. The CDR3 is 15 residues long. The CDR3 protein is CASSPNRASNYGYTF. CDR3 in DNA: TGTGCCAGCAGCCCCAACCGGGCCTCTAACTATGGCTACACCTTC.

The genes are TRBV7-8 and TRBJ2-1; D not resolved. The CDR3 extends over 14 amino acids. Germline V CDR1 and CDR2: SGHVS, FQNEAQ. V gave up 3 bases and J gave up 3 bases, with 9 bases separating them. CDR3 sequence (DNA): TGTGCCAGCAGCTTCGGCAGGAACTACAATGAGCAGTTCTTC. This codes for CASSFGRNYNEQFF.

This chain joins TRBV7-2 and TRBJ1-5, with D possibly being TRBD1 (6 bases). The V and J ends lost 3 bases and 3 bases respectively, with 12 bases between them. There are 15 residues in the CDR3. Germline V gene sequence: CDR1 SGHTA, CDR2 FQGNSA. CDR3 loop: CASSLGQGSNQPQHF. DNA for the CDR3: TGTGCCAGCAGCTTGGGGCAGGGGTCCAATCAGCCCCAGCATTTT.

The V gene is TRBV27, the J gene TRBJ2-1, with 12 positions matching TRBD1. The V gene's germline CDR1 is MNHEY and CDR2 SMNVEV (reference sequence). The junction had 5 bases not matched to a gene; V was cut back by 5 bases and J by 6 bases. The CDR3 has 15 residues. Written as DNA, the CDR3 is TGTGCCAGCAGTATGGGACAGGGGGCTTTCAATGAGCAGTTCTTC. It codes for CASSMGQGAFNEQFF.

The chain employs TRBV7-8 and TRBJ2-3, with D perhaps TRBD2 (5 bases). This CDR3 region has 15 residues. The V end lost 1 base, the J end lost 0 bases, and 8 bases lay between the germline ends. Germline CDR1 SGHVS, CDR2 FQNEAQ. For the CDR3, the DNA is TGTGCCAGCAGCTTAGGCGGGCGTAGCACAGATACGCAGTATTTT. Its protein product is CASSLGGRSTDTQYF.

There are a few counts of this clone. This rearrangement joins TRBV15 to TRBJ2-3, with D perhaps matching TRBD2 (5 bases). V lost 1 base, J lost 6 bases, and 17 bases lay in between. Germline loops: CDR1 LNHNV, CDR2 YYDKDF (reference sequence). The CDR3 has 16 amino acids. The CDR3 loop is CATSRGGSRALDTQYF. CDR3 DNA: TGTGCCACCAGCAGAGGAGGGTCCCGTGCTCTGGATACGCAGTATTTT.

The chain links TRBV5-1 to TRBJ2-7, with 10 positions matching TRBD1. Losses at the gene ends were 4 bases for V and 2 bases for J; bases not matched to a gene: 6. This CDR3 has 15 residues. Germline CDR1 is SGHRS and CDR2 is YFSETQ. The CDR3 reads CASSHRDRGPYEQYF. The CDR3 bases are TGCGCCAGCAGCCACCGGGACAGGGGTCCCTACGAGCAGTACTTC.

This clone was observed a handful of times. The gene calls are TRBV27 and TRBJ2-1; 8 bases fit TRBD2. Germline V gene lookup returns CDR1 MNHEY and CDR2 SMNVEV (reference sequence). Unmatched junction bases numbered 14, after V lost 8 bases and J lost 5 bases. The CDR3 contains 16 residues. The CDR3: CASAEFGAGGNNEQFF. CDR3 bases: TGTGCCAGCGCCGAGTTCGGGGCGGGAGGTAACAATGAGCAGTTCTTC.